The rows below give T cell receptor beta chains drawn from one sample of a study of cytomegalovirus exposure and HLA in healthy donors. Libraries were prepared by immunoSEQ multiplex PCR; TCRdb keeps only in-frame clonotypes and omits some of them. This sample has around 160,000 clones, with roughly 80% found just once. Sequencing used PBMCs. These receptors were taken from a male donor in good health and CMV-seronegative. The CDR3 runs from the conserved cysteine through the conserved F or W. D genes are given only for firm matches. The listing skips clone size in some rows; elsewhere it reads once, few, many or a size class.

CDR3nt: TGTGCCAGCAGTGCCGGGACAGGGGGCAATCAGCCCCAGCATTTT
CDR3aa: CASSAGTGGNQPQHF
j_gene: TRBJ1-5
v_gene: TRBV25-1
abundance: -
d_gene: TRBD1

CDR3nt: TGCAGCGTTGACGGGAACAGCCAAGAGACCCAGTACTTC
CDR3aa: CSVDGNSQETQYF
j_gene: TRBJ2-5
v_gene: TRBV29-1
abundance: -
d_gene: -

CDR3nt: TGTGCCAGCAGCTTCCCTGGACAGCAAGAGACCCAGTACTTC
CDR3aa: CASSFPGQQETQYF
j_gene: TRBJ2-5
v_gene: TRBV7-9
abundance: few
d_gene: -

CDR3nt: TGCGCCAGCAGCCTGACAGGGGACTATGGCTACACCTTC
CDR3aa: CASSLTGDYGYTF
j_gene: TRBJ1-2
v_gene: TRBV5-1
abundance: -
d_gene: TRBD1

CDR3nt: TGTGCCAGCAGCAGCCGGGACAGGGCTGCAGATACGCAGTATTTT
CDR3aa: CASSSRDRAADTQYF
j_gene: TRBJ2-3
v_gene: TRBV7-9
abundance: once
d_gene: TRBD1

CDR3nt: TGTGCCAGCAGTGAAGGAGGGGGGGCCGAGCAGTACTTC
CDR3aa: CASSEGGGAEQYF
j_gene: TRBJ2-7
v_gene: TRBV6-1
abundance: -
d_gene: -

CDR3nt: TGTGCCAGCAGGGAGGGGGGGTCCCCCTACGAGCAGTACTTC
CDR3aa: CASREGGSPYEQYF
j_gene: TRBJ2-7
v_gene: TRBV7-2
abundance: -
d_gene: -

CDR3nt: TGTGCCAGCAGCTTAGGGCATAACACTGAAGCTTTCTTT
CDR3aa: CASSLGHNTEAFF
j_gene: TRBJ1-1
v_gene: TRBV7-2
abundance: once
d_gene: -

CDR3nt: TGTGCCAGCAGTGTAGTCCCTAGCGGGTACGAGCAGTACTTC
CDR3aa: CASSVVPSGYEQYF
j_gene: TRBJ2-7
v_gene: TRBV27
abundance: -
d_gene: TRBD2

CDR3nt: TGTGCCTGTGGACTCGGTGAGCAGTTCTTC
CDR3aa: CACGLGEQFF
j_gene: TRBJ2-1
v_gene: TRBV30
abundance: -
d_gene: -

CDR3nt: TGTGCCAGCAGCTTAGAAGGGGGCCAAGAGACCCAGTACTTC
CDR3aa: CASSLEGGQETQYF
j_gene: TRBJ2-5
v_gene: TRBV7-2
abundance: -
d_gene: -

CDR3nt: TGTGCCAGCAGCTATGCAGGTAGCAATCAGCCCCAGCATTTT
CDR3aa: CASSYAGSNQPQHF
j_gene: TRBJ1-5
v_gene: TRBV7-9
abundance: -
d_gene: -

CDR3nt: TGTGCCAGCAGTGGACAGGCCCAAGAGACCCAGTACTTC
CDR3aa: CASSGQAQETQYF
j_gene: TRBJ2-5
v_gene: TRBV6-1
abundance: -
d_gene: -

CDR3nt: TGTGCCAGTAGTATTGGGGCTTCACCCCTCCACTTT
CDR3aa: CASSIGASPLHF
j_gene: TRBJ1-6
v_gene: TRBV19
abundance: -
d_gene: -

CDR3nt: TGTGCCAGCAGGCGACAGGGGTTAAGGGATGGCTACACCTTC
CDR3aa: CASRRQGLRDGYTF
j_gene: TRBJ1-2
v_gene: TRBV6-5
abundance: -
d_gene: TRBD1

CDR3nt: TGTGCCAGCAGCTCCGCCGACAGGGGTGGTGGCTACACCTTC
CDR3aa: CASSSADRGGGYTF
j_gene: TRBJ1-2
v_gene: TRBV7-2
abundance: few
d_gene: TRBD1

CDR3nt: TGTGCCAGCAGCTTTAGCGGGAACTCCTACGAGCAGTACTTC
CDR3aa: CASSFSGNSYEQYF
j_gene: TRBJ2-7
v_gene: TRBV7-2
abundance: -
d_gene: TRBD2

CDR3nt: TGTGCCAGCAACCGAGGGACAGGGATCGACGAGCAGTACTTC
CDR3aa: CASNRGTGIDEQYF
j_gene: TRBJ2-7
v_gene: TRBV13
abundance: -
d_gene: TRBD1

CDR3nt: TGCGCCAGCAGCCAACGCGGACAGAATAATTCACCCCTCCACTTT
CDR3aa: CASSQRGQNNSPLHF
j_gene: TRBJ1-6
v_gene: TRBV4-1
abundance: -
d_gene: -

CDR3nt: TGCGCCAGCAGCCCGAGACAGGCAGGGGAGCAGTACTTC
CDR3aa: CASSPRQAGEQYF
j_gene: TRBJ2-7
v_gene: TRBV4-1
abundance: -
d_gene: -

CDR3nt: TGTGCCAGCAGCTCGGGACAGGGACTGGGCACTGAAGCTTTCTTT
CDR3aa: CASSSGQGLGTEAFF
j_gene: TRBJ1-1
v_gene: TRBV7-8
abundance: -
d_gene: TRBD1

CDR3nt: TGCAGCGTTCCCGGGACAGACCTCTACGAGCAGTACTTC
CDR3aa: CSVPGTDLYEQYF
j_gene: TRBJ2-7
v_gene: TRBV29-1
abundance: -
d_gene: TRBD1

CDR3nt: TGCGCCAGCAGCCAAGGATTACAGGGTGAGCAGTTCTTC
CDR3aa: CASSQGLQGEQFF
j_gene: TRBJ2-1
v_gene: TRBV4-3
abundance: -
d_gene: -

CDR3nt: TGTGCCAGCAGCGTAGGACAGGGGGCGTCCTACAATGAGCAGTTCTTC
CDR3aa: CASSVGQGASYNEQFF
j_gene: TRBJ2-1
v_gene: TRBV9
abundance: -
d_gene: TRBD1

CDR3nt: TGTGCCAGCAGTCAAAACCCTGCCAGGGGGGCCTATGGCTACACCTTC
CDR3aa: CASSQNPARGAYGYTF
j_gene: TRBJ1-2
v_gene: TRBV7-2
abundance: -
d_gene: TRBD1

CDR3nt: TGTGCCAGCAGCTTAGAGCGGGGGGCGCTCCATTTT
CDR3aa: CASSLERGALHF
j_gene: TRBJ1-5
v_gene: TRBV7-2
abundance: -
d_gene: -

CDR3nt: TGTGCCAGCAGTTTACAATCGCCTGGAGGTGGCTATGGCTACACCTTC
CDR3aa: CASSLQSPGGGYGYTF
j_gene: TRBJ1-2
v_gene: TRBV27
abundance: -
d_gene: -

CDR3nt: TGTGCCAGCAGCCCCGACAGGACCTACTCTGGAAACACCATATATTTT
CDR3aa: CASSPDRTYSGNTIYF
j_gene: TRBJ1-3
v_gene: TRBV7-9
abundance: -
d_gene: -

CDR3nt: TGTGCCAGCAGTATCGGGGGTACCCAAGAGACCCAGTACTTC
CDR3aa: CASSIGGTQETQYF
j_gene: TRBJ2-5
v_gene: TRBV27
abundance: -
d_gene: -

CDR3nt: TGTGCCAGCAGTTTGGTGGTAGCGGGAGGAACACAGTATTTT
CDR3aa: CASSLVVAGGTQYF
j_gene: TRBJ2-3
v_gene: TRBV27
abundance: once
d_gene: TRBD2

CDR3nt: TGTGCCAGCAGCTGGGGGGGGGTGCGCTACGAGCAGTACTTC
CDR3aa: CASSWGGVRYEQYF
j_gene: TRBJ2-7
v_gene: TRBV7-2
abundance: -
d_gene: TRBD2

CDR3nt: TGTGCCAGCAGCCCACAGGGGGCTGACACTGAAGCTTTCTTT
CDR3aa: CASSPQGADTEAFF
j_gene: TRBJ1-1
v_gene: TRBV6-6
abundance: -
d_gene: TRBD1

CDR3nt: TGTGCCAGCCCCTCGTCCGGACAGGTGGATTCACCCCTCCACTTT
CDR3aa: CASPSSGQVDSPLHF
j_gene: TRBJ1-6
v_gene: TRBV6-1
abundance: -
d_gene: TRBD1

CDR3nt: TGTGCCAGCAGTCAACCGACCTCAGGGGGCGGGGAGCAGTTCTTC
CDR3aa: CASSQPTSGGGEQFF
j_gene: TRBJ2-1
v_gene: TRBV28
abundance: few
d_gene: TRBD1

CDR3nt: TGTGCCAGCAGCTTGGGAACAGGGTCGTTTAACGAGCAGTACTTC
CDR3aa: CASSLGTGSFNEQYF
j_gene: TRBJ2-7
v_gene: TRBV5-4
abundance: -
d_gene: -

CDR3nt: TGTGCCAGCAGTTTACCAGGGGGAGATACGCAGTATTTT
CDR3aa: CASSLPGGDTQYF
j_gene: TRBJ2-3
v_gene: TRBV28
abundance: -
d_gene: TRBD1

CDR3nt: TGTGCCAGCAGCTCAGGGGGAGTCTCCTACGAGCAGTACTTC
CDR3aa: CASSSGGVSYEQYF
j_gene: TRBJ2-7
v_gene: TRBV5-6
abundance: -
d_gene: TRBD1

CDR3nt: TGTGCCAGCAGCCCCAGCGGTAGGTTCGAGCAGTTCTTC
CDR3aa: CASSPSGRFEQFF
j_gene: TRBJ2-1
v_gene: TRBV9
abundance: -
d_gene: -

CDR3nt: TGTGCCAGCTCACCACCAACGACAGCCATGAACACTGAAGCTTTCTTT
CDR3aa: CASSPPTTAMNTEAFF
j_gene: TRBJ1-1
v_gene: TRBV18
abundance: -
d_gene: -

CDR3nt: TGTGCCAGCAGCCCCCATGGGATCGGGAATAATTCACCCCTCCACTTT
CDR3aa: CASSPHGIGNNSPLHF
j_gene: TRBJ1-6
v_gene: TRBV7-2
abundance: few
d_gene: -

CDR3nt: TGTGCCAGCAGTTCGGACAGGTTGAGCTCTGGAAACACCATATATTTT
CDR3aa: CASSSDRLSSGNTIYF
j_gene: TRBJ1-3
v_gene: TRBV28
abundance: -
d_gene: TRBD1

CDR3nt: TGTGCCAGCTCACAAGGACAGAGCGCCTACGAGCAGTACTTC
CDR3aa: CASSQGQSAYEQYF
j_gene: TRBJ2-7
v_gene: TRBV18
abundance: -
d_gene: -

CDR3nt: TGTGCCACCAGCAGAGATCTAGCGGTCCAAGAGACCCAGTACTTC
CDR3aa: CATSRDLAVQETQYF
j_gene: TRBJ2-5
v_gene: TRBV15
abundance: -
d_gene: TRBD2

CDR3nt: TGTGCCAGCAGTTTTACGCGGGGAGCCACAGATACGCAGTATTTT
CDR3aa: CASSFTRGATDTQYF
j_gene: TRBJ2-3
v_gene: TRBV27
abundance: -
d_gene: -

CDR3nt: TGTGCCAGCAGCTCGGACAGGGCGGCAGATACGCAGTATTTT
CDR3aa: CASSSDRAADTQYF
j_gene: TRBJ2-3
v_gene: TRBV13
abundance: -
d_gene: TRBD1

CDR3nt: TGTGCCAGCAGCCCCGGGGACATCTTCTCTGGAAACACCATATATTTT
CDR3aa: CASSPGDIFSGNTIYF
j_gene: TRBJ1-3
v_gene: TRBV5-5
abundance: -
d_gene: -

CDR3nt: TGTGCCAGCAGCAACCCCGGGAAGGATGAGCAGTTCTTC
CDR3aa: CASSNPGKDEQFF
j_gene: TRBJ2-1
v_gene: TRBV9
abundance: -
d_gene: -

CDR3nt: TGCGCCAGCAGCCAATACGGGGGGGGTTACAATGAGCAGTTCTTC
CDR3aa: CASSQYGGGYNEQFF
j_gene: TRBJ2-1
v_gene: TRBV4-3
abundance: -
d_gene: TRBD2

CDR3nt: TGTGCCAGTAGTAGGACGGGCAGGGAGGGGGAAAAACTGTTTTTT
CDR3aa: CASSRTGREGEKLFF
j_gene: TRBJ1-4
v_gene: TRBV19
abundance: -
d_gene: -

CDR3nt: TGTGCCAGCAGTACCGACAGCTTTAACTATGGCTACACCTTC
CDR3aa: CASSTDSFNYGYTF
j_gene: TRBJ1-2
v_gene: TRBV2
abundance: -
d_gene: -

CDR3nt: TGCGCCAGCAGCCAGCTAGCGGGGGCCAATGAGCAGTTCTTC
CDR3aa: CASSQLAGANEQFF
j_gene: TRBJ2-1
v_gene: TRBV4-1
abundance: -
d_gene: TRBD2